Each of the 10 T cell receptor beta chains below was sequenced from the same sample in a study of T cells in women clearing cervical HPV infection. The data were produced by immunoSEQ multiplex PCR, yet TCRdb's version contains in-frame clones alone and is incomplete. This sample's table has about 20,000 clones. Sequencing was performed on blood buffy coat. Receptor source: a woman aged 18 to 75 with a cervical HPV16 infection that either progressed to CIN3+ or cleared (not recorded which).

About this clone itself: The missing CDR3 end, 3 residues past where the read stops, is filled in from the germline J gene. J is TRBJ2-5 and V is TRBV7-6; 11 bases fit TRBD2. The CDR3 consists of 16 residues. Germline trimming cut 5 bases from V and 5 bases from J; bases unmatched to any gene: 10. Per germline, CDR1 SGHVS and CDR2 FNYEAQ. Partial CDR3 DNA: TGTGCCAGCAGCCCCCGTGTAGCGGGGGGGAAGGAGACC. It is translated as CASSPRVAGGKET. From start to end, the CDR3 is CASSPRVAGGKETQYF. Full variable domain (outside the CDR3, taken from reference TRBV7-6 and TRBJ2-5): GAGVSQSPRYKVTKRGQDVALRCDPISGHVSLYWYRQALGQGPEFLTYFNYEAQQDKSGLPNDRFSAERPEGSISTLTIQRTEQRDSAMYRCASSPRVAGGKETQYFGPGTRLLVL.

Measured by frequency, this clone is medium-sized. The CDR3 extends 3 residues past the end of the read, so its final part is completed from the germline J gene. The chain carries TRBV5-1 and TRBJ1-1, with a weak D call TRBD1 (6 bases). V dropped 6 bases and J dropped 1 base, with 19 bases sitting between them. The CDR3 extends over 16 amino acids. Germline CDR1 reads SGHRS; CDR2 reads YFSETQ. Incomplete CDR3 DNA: TGCGCCAGCAACCCAACACCTGGGACAACGAACACTGAA. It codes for CASNPTPGTTNTE. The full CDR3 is CASNPTPGTTNTEAFF.

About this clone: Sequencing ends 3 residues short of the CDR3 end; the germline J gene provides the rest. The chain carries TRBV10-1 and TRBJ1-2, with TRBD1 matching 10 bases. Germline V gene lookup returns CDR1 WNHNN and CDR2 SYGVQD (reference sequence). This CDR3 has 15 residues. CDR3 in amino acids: CASDHILGTGEGYTF. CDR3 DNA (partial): TGCGCCAGCGATCACATCCTCGGGACAGGGGAAGGC.

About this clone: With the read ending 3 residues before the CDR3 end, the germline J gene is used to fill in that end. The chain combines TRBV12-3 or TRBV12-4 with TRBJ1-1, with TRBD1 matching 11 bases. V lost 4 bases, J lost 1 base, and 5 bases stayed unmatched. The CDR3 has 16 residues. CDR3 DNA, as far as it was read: TGTGCCAGCAGTTCCCGGACAGGGGGCAAGAACACTGAA. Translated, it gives CASSSRTGGKNTE. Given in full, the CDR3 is CASSSRTGGKNTEAFF.

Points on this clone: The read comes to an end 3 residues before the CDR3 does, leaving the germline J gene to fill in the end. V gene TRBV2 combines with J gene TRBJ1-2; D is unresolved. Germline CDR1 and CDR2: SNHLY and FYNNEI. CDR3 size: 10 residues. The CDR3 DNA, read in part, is TGTGCCAGCAGTGATAGCGGC. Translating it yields CASSDSG. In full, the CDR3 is CASSDSGYTF.

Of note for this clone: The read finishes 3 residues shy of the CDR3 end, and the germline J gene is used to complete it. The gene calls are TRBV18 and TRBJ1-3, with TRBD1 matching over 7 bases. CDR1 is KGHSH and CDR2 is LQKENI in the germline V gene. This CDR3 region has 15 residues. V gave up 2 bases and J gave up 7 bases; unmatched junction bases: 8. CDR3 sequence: CASSPGTALRNTIYF. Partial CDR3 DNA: TGTGCCAGCTCACCAGGGACAGCTCTGAGGAACACC.

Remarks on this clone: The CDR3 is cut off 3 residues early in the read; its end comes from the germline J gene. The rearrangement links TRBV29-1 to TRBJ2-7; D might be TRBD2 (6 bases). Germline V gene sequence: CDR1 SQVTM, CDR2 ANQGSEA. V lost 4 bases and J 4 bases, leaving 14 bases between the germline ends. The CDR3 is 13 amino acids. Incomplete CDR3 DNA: TGCAGCGTTGTAGGGCCAGGGAGGTACGAG. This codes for CSVVGPGRYE. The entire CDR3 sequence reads CSVVGPGRYEQYF.

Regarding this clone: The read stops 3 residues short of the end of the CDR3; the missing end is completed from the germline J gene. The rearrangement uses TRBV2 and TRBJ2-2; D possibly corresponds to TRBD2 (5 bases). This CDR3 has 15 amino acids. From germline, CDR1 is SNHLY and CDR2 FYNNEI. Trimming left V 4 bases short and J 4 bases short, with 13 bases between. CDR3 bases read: TGTGCCAGCAGTGTGATTAGCGATTCCACCGGGGAG. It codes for CASSVISDSTGE. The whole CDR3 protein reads CASSVISDSTGELFF. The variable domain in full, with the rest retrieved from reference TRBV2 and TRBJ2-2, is EPEVTQTPSHQVTQMGQEVILRCVPISNHLYFYWYRQILGQKVEFLVSFYNNEISEKSEIFDDQFSVERPDGSNFTLKIRSTKLEDSAMYFCASSVISDSTGELFFGEGSRLTVL.

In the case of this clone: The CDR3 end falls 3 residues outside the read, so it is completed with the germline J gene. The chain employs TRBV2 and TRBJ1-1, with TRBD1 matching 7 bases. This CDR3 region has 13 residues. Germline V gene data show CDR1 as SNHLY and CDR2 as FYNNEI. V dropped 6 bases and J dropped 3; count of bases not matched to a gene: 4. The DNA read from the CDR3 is TGTGCCAGCAGAAACAGGGGATACACTGAA. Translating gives CASRNRGYTE. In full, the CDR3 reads CASRNRGYTEAFF.

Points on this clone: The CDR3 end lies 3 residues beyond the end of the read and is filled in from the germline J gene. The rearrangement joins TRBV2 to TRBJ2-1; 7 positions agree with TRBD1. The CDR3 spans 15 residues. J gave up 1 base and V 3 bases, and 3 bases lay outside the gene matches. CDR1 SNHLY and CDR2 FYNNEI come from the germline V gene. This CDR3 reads CASSEGQSSYNEQFF. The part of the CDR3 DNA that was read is TGTGCCAGCAGTGAGGGACAGTCGTCCTACAATGAG.